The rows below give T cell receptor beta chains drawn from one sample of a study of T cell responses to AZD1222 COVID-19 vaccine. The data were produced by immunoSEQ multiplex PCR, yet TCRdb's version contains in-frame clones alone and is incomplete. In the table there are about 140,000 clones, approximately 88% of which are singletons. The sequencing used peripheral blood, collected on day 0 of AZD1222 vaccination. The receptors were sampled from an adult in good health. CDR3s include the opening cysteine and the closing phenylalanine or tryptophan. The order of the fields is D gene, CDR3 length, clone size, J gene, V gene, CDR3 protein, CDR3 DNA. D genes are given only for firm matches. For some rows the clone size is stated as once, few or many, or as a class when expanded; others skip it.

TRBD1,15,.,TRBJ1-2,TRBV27,CASSLSGQGAYGYTF,TGTGCCAGCAGTTTATCGGGGCAGGGGGCGTATGGCTACACCTTC
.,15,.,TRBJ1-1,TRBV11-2,CASSLAPDYGVEAFF,TGTGCCAGCAGCTTAGCCCCCGATTATGGCGTTGAAGCTTTCTTT
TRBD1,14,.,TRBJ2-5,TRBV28,CASSSTGERETQYF,TGTGCCAGCAGTTCGACAGGGGAGAGGGAGACCCAGTACTTC
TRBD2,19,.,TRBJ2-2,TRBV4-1,CASSQDRGLAGGRDGELFF,TGCGCCAGCAGCCAAGATAGGGGACTAGCGGGAGGGCGCGACGGGGAGCTGTTTTTT
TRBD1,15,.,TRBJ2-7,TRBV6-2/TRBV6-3,CASSYGTGGSYEQYF,TGTGCCAGCAGTTACGGGACAGGGGGCTCCTACGAGCAGTACTTC
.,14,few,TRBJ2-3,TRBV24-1,CATSDLRGTDTQYF,TGTGCCACCAGTGATCTGAGGGGGACAGATACGCAGTATTTT
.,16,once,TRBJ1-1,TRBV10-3,CAISPARGTTRTEAFF,TGTGCCATCAGTCCCGCCAGGGGCACCACTAGGACTGAAGCTTTCTTT
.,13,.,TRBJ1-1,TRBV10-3,CAIRSLMNTEAFF,TGTGCCATCAGGTCCTTAATGAACACTGAAGCTTTCTTT
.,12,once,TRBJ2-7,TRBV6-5,CASAVPTREQYF,TGTGCCAGCGCGGTACCGACGCGAGAGCAGTACTTC
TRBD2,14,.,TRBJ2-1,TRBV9,CASSPSGSYNEQFF,TGTGCCAGCAGCCCCAGCGGGAGCTACAATGAGCAGTTCTTC
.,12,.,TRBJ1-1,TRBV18,CASSQNRLEAFF,TGTGCCAGCTCACAGAACAGGCTCGAAGCTTTCTTT
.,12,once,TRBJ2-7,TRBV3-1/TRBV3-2,CASSAMTYEQYF,TGTGCCAGCAGCGCAATGACCTACGAGCAGTACTTC
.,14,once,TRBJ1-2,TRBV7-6,CASSLVEGDEGYTF,TGTGCCAGCAGCTTAGTGGAGGGTGATGAAGGCTACACCTTC
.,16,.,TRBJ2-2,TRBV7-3,CASSLQGSVDTGELFF,TGTGCCAGCAGCTTACAGGGGTCTGTTGACACCGGGGAGCTGTTTTTT
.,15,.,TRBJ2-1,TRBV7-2,CASGADRISYNEQFF,TGTGCCAGCGGAGCGGACAGAATCTCCTACAATGAGCAGTTCTTC
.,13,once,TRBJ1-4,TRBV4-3,CASSQEGNEKLFF,TGCGCCAGCAGTCAAGAGGGGAATGAAAAACTGTTTTTT
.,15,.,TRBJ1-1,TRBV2,CASSERGAGGTEAFF,TGTGCCAGCAGTGAACGTGGGGCGGGAGGGACTGAAGCTTTCTTT
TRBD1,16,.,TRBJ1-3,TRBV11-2,CASSARGTASGNTIYF,TGTGCCAGCAGCGCGCGCGGGACAGCCTCTGGAAACACCATATATTTT
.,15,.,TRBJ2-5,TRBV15,CATSRDSGYKETQYF,TGTGCCACCAGCAGAGATTCCGGATATAAAGAGACCCAGTACTTC
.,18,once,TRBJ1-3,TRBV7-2,CASSLAGDLTPSGNTIYF,TGTGCCAGCAGCTTAGCTGGGGACTTGACGCCCTCTGGAAACACCATATATTTT
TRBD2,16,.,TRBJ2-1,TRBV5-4,CASSLSSGSSYNEQFF,TGTGCCAGCAGCTTGTCTAGCGGGAGCTCCTACAATGAGCAGTTCTTC
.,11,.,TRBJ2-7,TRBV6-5,CASGADYEQYF,TGTGCCAGCGGGGCGGACTACGAGCAGTACTTC
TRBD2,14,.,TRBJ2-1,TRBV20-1,CSASLAGAAWEQFF,TGCAGTGCTAGTCTAGCGGGGGCCGCATGGGAGCAGTTCTTC
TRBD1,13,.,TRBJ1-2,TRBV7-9,CASSQGQGVGYTF,TGTGCCAGCAGCCAGGGACAGGGTGTGGGCTACACCTTC
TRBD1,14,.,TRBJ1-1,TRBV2,CASSKDRGRTEAFF,TGTGCCAGCAGTAAGGACAGGGGAAGAACTGAAGCTTTCTTT
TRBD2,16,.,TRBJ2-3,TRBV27,CASSPRTSGSTDTQYF,TGTGCCAGCAGTCCCCGGACTAGCGGGAGCACAGATACGCAGTATTTT
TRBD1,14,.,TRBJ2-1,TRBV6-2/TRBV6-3,CASSYWTGGNEQFF,TGTGCCAGCAGTTATTGGACAGGGGGCAATGAGCAGTTCTTC
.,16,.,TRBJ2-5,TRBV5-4,CASSQGLGRSLETQYF,TGTGCCAGCAGCCAGGGGCTTGGTCGGAGTCTGGAGACCCAGTACTTC
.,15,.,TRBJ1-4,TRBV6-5,CASRSDRAANEKLFF,TGTGCCAGCAGGTCCGATCGGGCGGCCAATGAAAAACTGTTTTTT
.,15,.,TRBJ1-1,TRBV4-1,CASSQDWGQFTEAFF,TGCGCCAGCAGCCAAGATTGGGGGCAGTTCACTGAAGCTTTCTTT
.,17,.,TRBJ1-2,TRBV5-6,CASSRTPIGGRNYGYTF,TGTGCCAGCAGCCGAACCCCCATCGGGGGCAGAAACTATGGCTACACCTTC
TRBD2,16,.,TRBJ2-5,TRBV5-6,CASSLIGGGYQETQYF,TGTGCCAGCAGCTTAATAGGCGGGGGTTACCAAGAGACCCAGTACTTC
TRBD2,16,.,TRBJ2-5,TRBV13,CASSLLAGRSVETQYF,TGTGCCAGCAGCTTACTAGCGGGAAGGTCTGTGGAGACCCAGTACTTC
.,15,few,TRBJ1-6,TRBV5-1,CASSLVSEDNSPLHF,TGCGCCAGCAGCTTGGTATCGGAGGATAATTCACCCCTCCACTTT
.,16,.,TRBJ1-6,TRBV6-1,CASSEWGPQSNSPLHF,TGTGCCAGCAGTGAGTGGGGGCCTCAATCAAATTCACCCCTCCACTTT